This TCR beta chain was recorded in a study of shared clonotypes between healthy human individuals. In its sample, this clone was seen a few times. TCRdb's copy holds only in-frame clones and misses some; the assay was immunoSEQ multiplex PCR. The repertoire holds approximately 1,000,000 clones, with around 82% as singletons. Sequencing was performed on memory CD4+ T cells from PBMCs. The sample's subset: CD45RA-negative fraction. The sequence was obtained from a man in his late teens or twenties in good health. Some clones in this sample may be carry-over from other donors' samples.

The CDR3 reads CASNIGPGELFF. As DNA, the CDR3 is TGTGCCAGCAACATAGGGCCCGGGGAGCTGTTTTTT. The chain employs TRBV6-5 and TRBJ2-2, with D hard to call. The CDR3 has 12 residues. CDR1 and CDR2 from the germline V gene are MNHEY and SVGAGI. The germline V and J ends were trimmed by 7 bases and 6 bases, with 9 bases remaining between them.